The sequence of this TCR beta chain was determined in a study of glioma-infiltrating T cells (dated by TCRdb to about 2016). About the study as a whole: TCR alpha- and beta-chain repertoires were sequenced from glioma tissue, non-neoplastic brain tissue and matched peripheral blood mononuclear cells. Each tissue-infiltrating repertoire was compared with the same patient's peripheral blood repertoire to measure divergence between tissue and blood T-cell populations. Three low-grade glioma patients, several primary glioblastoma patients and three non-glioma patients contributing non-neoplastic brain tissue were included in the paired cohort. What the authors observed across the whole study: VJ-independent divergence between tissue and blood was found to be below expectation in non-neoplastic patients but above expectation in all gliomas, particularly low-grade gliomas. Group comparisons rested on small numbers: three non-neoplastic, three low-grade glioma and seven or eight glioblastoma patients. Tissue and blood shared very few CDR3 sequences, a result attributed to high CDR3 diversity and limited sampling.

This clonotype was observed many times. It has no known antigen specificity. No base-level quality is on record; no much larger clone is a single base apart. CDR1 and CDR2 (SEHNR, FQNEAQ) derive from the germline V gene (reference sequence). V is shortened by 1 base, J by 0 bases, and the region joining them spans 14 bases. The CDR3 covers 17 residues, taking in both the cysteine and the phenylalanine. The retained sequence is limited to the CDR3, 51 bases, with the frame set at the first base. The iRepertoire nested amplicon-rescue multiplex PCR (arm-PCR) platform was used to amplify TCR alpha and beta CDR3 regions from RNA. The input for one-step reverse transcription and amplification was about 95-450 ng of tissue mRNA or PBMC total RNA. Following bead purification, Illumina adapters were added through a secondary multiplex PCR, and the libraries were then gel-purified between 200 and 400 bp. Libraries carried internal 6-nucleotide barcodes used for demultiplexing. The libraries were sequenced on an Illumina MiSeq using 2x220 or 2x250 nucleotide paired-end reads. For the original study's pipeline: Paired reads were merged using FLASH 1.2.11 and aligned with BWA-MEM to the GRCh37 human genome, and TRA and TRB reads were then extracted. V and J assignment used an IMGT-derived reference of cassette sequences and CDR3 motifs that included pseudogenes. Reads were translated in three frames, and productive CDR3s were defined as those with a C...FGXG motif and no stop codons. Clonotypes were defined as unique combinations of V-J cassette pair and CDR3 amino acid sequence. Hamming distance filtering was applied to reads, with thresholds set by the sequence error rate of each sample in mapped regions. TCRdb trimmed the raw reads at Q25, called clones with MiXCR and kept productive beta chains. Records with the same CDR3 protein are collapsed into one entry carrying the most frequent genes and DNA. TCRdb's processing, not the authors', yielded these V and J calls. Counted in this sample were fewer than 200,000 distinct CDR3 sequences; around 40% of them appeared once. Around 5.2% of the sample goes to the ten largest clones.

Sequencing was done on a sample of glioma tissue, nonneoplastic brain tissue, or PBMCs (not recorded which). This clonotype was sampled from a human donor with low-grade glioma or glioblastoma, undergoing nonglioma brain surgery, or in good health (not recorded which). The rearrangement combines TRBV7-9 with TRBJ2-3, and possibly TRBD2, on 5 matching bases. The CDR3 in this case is CASSLGGHAGSTDTQYF. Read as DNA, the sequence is TGTGCCAGCAGCTTAGGGGGTCACGCGGGTAGCACAGATACGCAGTATTTT.